This T cell receptor (beta chain) was sequenced during a study of cytomegalovirus exposure and HLA in healthy donors. Whole-study findings and limits: 87-base-pair reads could not separate some V segments, including TRBV6-2 and TRBV6-3. Researchers reported in a later analysis that common viral pathogens appeared linked to several top clusters. Among the CMV-associated chains, three were confirmed in vitro as specific for CMV antigens.

A word on this clone: The target antigen is unknown.

Germline CDR1 SGHRS, CDR2 YFSETQ. The CDR3 length is 15 residues. V lost 4 bases, J lost 7 bases, and 11 bases stayed unmatched. It was with 60 Vbeta and 13 Jbeta primers that the PCR ran. Here immunoSEQ multiplex PCR was the method, and the copy in TCRdb shows in-frame clones only, minus some. The table includes around 95,000 clones, about four fifths detected once. The receptor comes from a female donor in good health and CMV-seropositive. The rearrangement links TRBV5-1 to TRBJ2-7; 10 bases match TRBD1. The sequencing input was PBMCs. This CDR3 is CASSPGDRGAWEQYF. Written as DNA, the CDR3 is TGCGCCAGCAGCCCAGGGGACAGGGGAGCTTGGGAGCAGTACTTC. Full variable domain (remainder filled in from reference TRBV5-1 and TRBJ2-7): KAGVTQTPRYLIKTRGQQVTLSCSPISGHRSVSWYQQTPGQGLQFLFEYFSETQRNKGNFPGRFSGRQFSNSRSEMNVSTLELGDSALYLCASSPGDRGAWEQYFGPGTRLTVT.